This T cell receptor beta chain came from a study of blood T cell repertoires in COVID-19 (dated by TCRdb to 2019 to 2021). With regard to the full study: Samples covering the acute and convalescent phases of COVID-19 were provided by collaborators in the United States, Italy and Spain. The material from the prospective study consisted of cDNA or gDNA derived from T cells, B-cell-depleted T cells, or PBMCs. The dataset comprised deeply sampled blood TCRbeta repertoires from subjects exposed to, actively infected with, or recovered from COVID-19. The repertoires were released in a freely available public database meant as a resource for research on the immune response to SARS-CoV-2. The samples were drawn from the first 160 participants of the ongoing ImmuneRACE study and from more than 1,000 subjects provided by 6 global collaborators. Nearly every sample came with metadata listing a de-identified subject ID, COVID-19 status, age in years and sex. Where available, HLA class I and class II types were obtained from metadata supplied by the sample provider rather than from assay-based typing.

Reading from cysteine to phenylalanine, the CDR3 counts 17 amino acids. Only the CDR3 DNA stays, 51 bases, in frame from base 1. The germline V end is reduced by 1 base and the J end by 5 bases; junction bases left unmatched: 8. CDR1 is given as SGHTA and CDR2 as FQGNSA, both from the germline V gene. On this clone: Its antigen target is currently unknown. Base qualities are not recorded, but no much larger clone differs from it by a single base.

Participants in the prospective study were aged about 18 to 90 years, lived in more than 20 United States geographic areas, and enrolled through a virtual design. In the prospective study, cohorts were assigned on the basis of participant-reported clinical history obtained from a screening survey and a study questionnaire. ImmuneRACE Cohort 3 recovered participants were defined by two consecutive negative NP/OP PCR tests, healthcare professional clearance, or symptom resolution. In the prospective study, mobile phlebotomists collected whole blood, serum and a nasopharyngeal or oropharyngeal swab from each participant. Participants in the prospective study had the option to provide additional blood draws and questionnaires over a 2-month period. Prospective study blood samples were shipped either frozen or at room temperature before DNA extraction. Points the paper makes about the study in general: The quantity of clinical and demographic metadata differed by source and by participant and was supplied without curation.

TCRbeta CDR3 regions were amplified from genomic DNA using the immunoSEQ Assay, a bias-controlled multiplex PCR. The paper's data handling went like this. The number of nucleated cells in each sample was estimated by amplification of reference gene primers within the assay. To quantify the absolute abundance of each unique TCRbeta CDR3 rearrangement, sequence reads were collapsed and filtered. For each sample, productive Simpson clonality was calculated as the square root of Simpson's diversity index across productive rearrangements. TCRdb stores this immuneACCESS table with in-frame sequences only. Part of the clones is absent; in the studies checked, under half of the shortfall reflects unresolved V genes, and no reason is known for the rest. D and trimming come from the DNA, and the V and J calls and clone size come from that table. The sample table shows 200,000 or so clones, and roughly nine tenths are seen once. The ten top clones hold roughly 8.4% of the sample.

Sequenced sample: PBMCs or T cells enriched from blood (not recorded which). The V and J segments used are TRBV7-2 and TRBJ2-3, with 11 bases matching TRBD2. This TCR derives from a woman aged 18-35 years who had recovered from COVID-19. The CDR3 region reads CASSLVTSGGARDTQYF. The DNA sequence is TGTGCCAGCAGCTTAGTCACTAGCGGGGGTGCTCGAGATACGCAGTATTTT.